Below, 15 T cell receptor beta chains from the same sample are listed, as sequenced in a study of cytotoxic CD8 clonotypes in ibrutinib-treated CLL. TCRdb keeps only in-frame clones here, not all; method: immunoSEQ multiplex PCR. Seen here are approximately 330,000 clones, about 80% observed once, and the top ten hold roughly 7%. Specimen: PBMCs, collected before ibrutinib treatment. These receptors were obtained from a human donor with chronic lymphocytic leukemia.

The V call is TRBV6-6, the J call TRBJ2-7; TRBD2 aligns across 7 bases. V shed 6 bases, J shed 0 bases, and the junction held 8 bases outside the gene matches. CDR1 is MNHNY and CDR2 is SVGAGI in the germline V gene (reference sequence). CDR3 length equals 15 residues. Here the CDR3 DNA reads TGTGCCAGCAGCCCGGCGGGAGAGGTCTCCTACGAGCAGTACTTC. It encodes CASSPAGEVSYEQYF.

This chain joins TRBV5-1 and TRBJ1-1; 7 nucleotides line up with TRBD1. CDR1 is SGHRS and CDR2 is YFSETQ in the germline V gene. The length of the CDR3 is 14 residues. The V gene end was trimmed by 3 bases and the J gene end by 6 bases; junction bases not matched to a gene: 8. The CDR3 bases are TGCGCCAGCAGCTCCACCCCCCAGGGGGCTGAAGCTTTCTTT. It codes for CASSSTPQGAEAFF.

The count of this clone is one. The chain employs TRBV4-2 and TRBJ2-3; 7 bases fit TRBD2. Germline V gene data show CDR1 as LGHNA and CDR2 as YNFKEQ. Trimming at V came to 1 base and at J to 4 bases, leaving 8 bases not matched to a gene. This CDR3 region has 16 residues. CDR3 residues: CASSQARLAVPDTQYF. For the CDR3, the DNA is TGTGCCAGCAGCCAAGCCCGGCTAGCGGTGCCAGATACGCAGTATTTT.

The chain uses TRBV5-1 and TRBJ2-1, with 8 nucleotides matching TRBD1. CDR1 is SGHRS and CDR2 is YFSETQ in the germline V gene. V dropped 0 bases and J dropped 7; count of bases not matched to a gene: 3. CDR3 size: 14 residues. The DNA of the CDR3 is TGCGCCAGCAGCTTGGGGACAGGGCTAAATGAGCAGTTCTTC. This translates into CASSLGTGLNEQFF.

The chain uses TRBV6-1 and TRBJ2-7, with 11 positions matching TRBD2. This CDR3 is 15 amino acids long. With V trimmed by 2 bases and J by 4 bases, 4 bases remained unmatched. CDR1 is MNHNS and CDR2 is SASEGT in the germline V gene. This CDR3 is CASSETSGSQYEQYF. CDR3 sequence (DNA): TGTGCCAGCAGTGAAACTAGCGGGAGCCAGTACGAGCAGTACTTC.

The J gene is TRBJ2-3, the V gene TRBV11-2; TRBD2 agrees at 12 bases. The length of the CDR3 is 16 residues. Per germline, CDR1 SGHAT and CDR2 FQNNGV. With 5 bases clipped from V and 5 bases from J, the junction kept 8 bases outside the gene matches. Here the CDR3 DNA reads TGTGCCAGCAGCACGACGACTAGCGGGAGTGGAGATACGCAGTATTTT. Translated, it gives CASSTTTSGSGDTQYF.

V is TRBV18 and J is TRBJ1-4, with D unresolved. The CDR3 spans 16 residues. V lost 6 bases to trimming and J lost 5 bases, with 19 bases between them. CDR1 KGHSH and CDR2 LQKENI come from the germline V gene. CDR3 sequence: CASSRTSGILNEKLFF. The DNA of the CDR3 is TGTGCCAGCTCTCGTACCTCCGGGATCTTAAATGAAAAACTGTTTTTT.

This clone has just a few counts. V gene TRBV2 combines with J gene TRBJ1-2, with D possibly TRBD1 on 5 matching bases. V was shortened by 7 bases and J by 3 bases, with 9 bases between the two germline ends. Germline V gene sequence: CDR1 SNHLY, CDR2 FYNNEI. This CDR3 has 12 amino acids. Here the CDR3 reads CASKGEDYGYTF. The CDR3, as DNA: TGTGCCAGCAAAGGGGAGGACTATGGCTACACCTTC.

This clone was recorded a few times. CDR3 in DNA: TGCGCCAGCAGCCTGGGACTAGCGGGAGGGACGAACACCGGGGAGCTGTTTTTT. Its translation is CASSLGLAGGTNTGELFF. The chain joins TRBV5-1 to TRBJ2-2; 16 nucleotides match TRBD2. Unmatched junction bases numbered 3, after V lost 4 bases and J lost 0 bases. The length of the CDR3 is 18 residues. CDR1 SGHRS and CDR2 YFSETQ come from the germline V gene. The whole variable domain, remainder taken from reference TRBV5-1 and TRBJ2-2, is KAGVTQTPRYLIKTRGQQVTLSCSPISGHRSVSWYQQTPGQGLQFLFEYFSETQRNKGNFPGRFSGRQFSNSRSEMNVSTLELGDSALYLCASSLGLAGGTNTGELFFGEGSRLTVL.

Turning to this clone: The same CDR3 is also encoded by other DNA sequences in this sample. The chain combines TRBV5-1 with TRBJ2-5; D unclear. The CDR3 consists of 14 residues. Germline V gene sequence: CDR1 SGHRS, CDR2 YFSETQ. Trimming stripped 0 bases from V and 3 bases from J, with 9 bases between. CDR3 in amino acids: CASSLGPREETQYF. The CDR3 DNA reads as TGCGCCAGCAGCTTGGGGCCTCGAGAAGAGACCCAGTACTTC.

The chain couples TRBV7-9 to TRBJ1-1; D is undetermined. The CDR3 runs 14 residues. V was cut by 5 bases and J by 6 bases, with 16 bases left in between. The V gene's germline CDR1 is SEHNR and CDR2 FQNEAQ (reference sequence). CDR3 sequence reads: CASSPSRANSEAFF. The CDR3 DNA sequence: TGTGCCAGCAGCCCGTCCCGGGCTAACTCTGAAGCTTTCTTT. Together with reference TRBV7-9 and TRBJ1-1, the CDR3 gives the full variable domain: DTGVSQNPRHKITKRGQNVTFRCDPISEHNRLYWYRQTLGQGPEFLTYFQNEAQLEKSRLLSDRFSAERPKGSFSTLEIQRTEQGDSAMYLCASSPSRANSEAFFGQGTRLTVV.

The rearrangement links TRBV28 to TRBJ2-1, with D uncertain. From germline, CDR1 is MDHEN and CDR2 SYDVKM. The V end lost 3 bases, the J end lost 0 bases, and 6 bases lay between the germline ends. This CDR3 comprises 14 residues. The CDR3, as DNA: TGTGCCAGCAGTTTCTTAAGCTCCTACAATGAGCAGTTCTTC. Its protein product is CASSFLSSYNEQFF.

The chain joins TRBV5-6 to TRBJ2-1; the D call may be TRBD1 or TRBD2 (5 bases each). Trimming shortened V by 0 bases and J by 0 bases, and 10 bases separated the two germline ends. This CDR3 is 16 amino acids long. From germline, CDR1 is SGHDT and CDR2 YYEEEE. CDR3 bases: TGTGCCAGCAGCTTGGGTTGGGGACGCTCCTACAATGAGCAGTTCTTC. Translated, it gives CASSLGWGRSYNEQFF.

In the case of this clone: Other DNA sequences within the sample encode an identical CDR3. CDR3 residues: CASSQGQGSYNEQFF. In DNA, the CDR3 is TGTGCCAGCTCACAGGGACAGGGCTCCTACAATGAGCAGTTCTTC. The genes are TRBV18 and TRBJ2-1, with 9 bases lining up with TRBD1. Unmatched junction bases numbered 1, after V lost 4 bases and J lost 0 bases. This CDR3 spans 15 amino acids. The V gene's germline CDR1 is KGHSH and CDR2 LQKENI. Combining the CDR3 with reference TRBV18 and TRBJ2-1 gives the whole variable domain NAGVMQNPRHLVRRRGQEARLRCSPMKGHSHVYWYRQLPEEGLKFMVYLQKENIIDESGMPKERFSAEFPKEGPSILRIQQVVRGDSAAYFCASSQGQGSYNEQFFGPGTRLTVL.

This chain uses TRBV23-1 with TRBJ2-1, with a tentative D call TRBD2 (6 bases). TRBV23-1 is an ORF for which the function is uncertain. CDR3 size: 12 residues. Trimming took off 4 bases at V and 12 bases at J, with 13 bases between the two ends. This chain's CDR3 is CASSPLAPGQFF. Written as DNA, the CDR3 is TGCGCCAGCAGTCCACTAGCCCCAGGGCAGTTCTTC.